This record covers a single T cell receptor (beta chain). What it binds is not known. This sample was taken from a study of vaccination effects on CD4 cells after COVID-19. At the end of around 11 days of culture, CD4+ T cells were isolated. TCRdb's copy holds only in-frame clones and misses some; the assay was immunoSEQ multiplex PCR. The table lists roughly 50,000 clones, approximately 70% of them singletons. The CDR3 contains 13 residues. V was trimmed by 2 bases and J by 9 bases, leaving 11 bases between them. This clonotype was sampled from a human donor who received a COVID-19 vaccine. This chain uses TRBV12-3 or TRBV12-4 with TRBJ2-1; a weak D match, TRBD2 (5 bases). Sequencing used CD4+ T cells from PBMCs cultured without peptide, obtained before COVID-19 vaccination. This CDR3 reads CASSLTLAGEQFF. CDR3 in DNA: TGTGCCAGCAGTTTAACGCTCGCGGGTGAGCAGTTCTTC.